This entry concerns a single T cell receptor beta chain. Antigen specificity is unknown. PCR employed 60 Vbeta and 13 Jbeta primers. The assay was immunoSEQ multiplex PCR, and TCRdb's table has in-frame clones only and misses some. The table includes roughly 180,000 clones, roughly 77% detected once. The data originate from a study of cytomegalovirus exposure and HLA in healthy donors. Points from the study as a whole: A later analysis showed TCR association rates differing by HLA locus, peaking at DRB1 and lowest at HLA-C.

The ends lost 5 bases at V and 4 bases at J; junction bases unmatched: 2. The CDR3 length is 15 residues. Germline V gene lookup returns CDR1 MNHEY and CDR2 SVGAGI. The sample consisted of PBMCs. This receptor was identified in a woman in her 30s in good health and CMV-seropositive. The J gene is TRBJ2-1, the V gene TRBV6-5; 13 positions agree with TRBD2. CDR3 in amino acids: CASSRLAGGYNEQFF. For the CDR3, the DNA is TGTGCCAGCAGTCGACTAGCGGGGGGTTACAATGAGCAGTTCTTC.